This T cell receptor beta chain was identified during a study of CD8 T cells in ankylosing spondylitis. The germline V gene has CDR1 SQVTM and CDR2 ANQGSEA. V shed 7 bases and J 1 base; nucleotides not matched to a gene: 9. The CDR3 is 16 amino acids. Quantitative 5'-RACE with molecular barcodes produced the TCR beta libraries. MiXCR, applied by TCRdb to the 5' RACE reads, yields one record per CDR3 protein. The sample carries more than 400,000 distinct CDR3 sequences, 5.3% recorded once. The table lists this clonotype with a few counts. The antigen remains unidentified. Study-level points and caveats: Both synovial fluid and blood in reactive arthritis had previously been reported to carry some motif variants. Matched ankylosing spondylitis synovial fluid reportedly contained a significantly enriched population of disease-linked clones. Seemingly characteristic of ankylosing spondylitis blood was a TCR beta motif consisting of under ten highly homologous variants.

The TCR was taken from a male donor with ankylosing spondylitis. Sequencing was performed on blood, either unsorted or a sorted T cell fraction (not recorded which). V usage is TRBV29-1 and J usage is TRBJ1-4; 10 nucleotides line up with TRBD1. DNA of the CDR3: TGCAGCGCTGCGGGGACAGGGGAGTTAACTAATGAAAAACTGTTTTTT. This translates into CSAAGTGELTNEKLFF.